The entry below describes one TCR beta chain. What antigen it recognizes has not been identified. Base-call qualities are not available, and no considerably larger clone is one nucleotide away. The data stem from a study of T cells after yellow fever vaccination (dated by TCRdb to the late 2010s). Background on the whole study: The SMART-Seq v4 Ultra Low Input RNA kit was used to prepare libraries from fractions with low cell numbers. To follow T-cell clones before and after both primary and booster YFV17D yellow fever vaccination, bulk TCR alpha and beta repertoires underwent longitudinal sequencing. The cohort comprised two healthy male donors, one aged 18 to 30 and one aged 30 to 40 years. Bulk PBMC replicates and cell subsets were isolated from blood drawn at multiple timepoints before and after both primary and secondary immunization.

V is clipped by 3 bases and J by 4 bases, and the sequence between their germline boundaries is 7 bases long. The CDR3, from cysteine to phenylalanine, totals 12 residues. Only the CDR3 DNA stays, 36 bases, in frame from base 1. Sequencing took place on an Illumina NovaSeq 6000. Synthesis of TCR cDNA relied on 5'RACE template switching, a step that introduced a universal primer site along with unique molecular identifiers. Priming of cDNA synthesis was performed from both the TCR alpha and TCR beta constant segments. Library amplification involved two PCR steps, and the second step added sample barcodes and sequencing adapters. Sequencing of libraries was performed on Illumina HiSeq 2500 (2x100 bp) or NovaSeq (2x150 bp). On the authors' methods: MIGEC handled demultiplexing of reads and collapsing into UMI consensus sequences, while MiXCR performed V(D)J alignment. Clonotypes responding to the vaccine were identified with edgeR on replicate PBMC samples, with the criteria of FDR below 0.01 and a log2 fold change above 5 up to day 15. Each bulk clonotype was labeled CD4 or CD8 based on which sequenced repertoire, CD4 or CD8, contained the clonotype at higher abundance. The public reads were quality trimmed at Q25 with fastp and then assembled into clones with MiXCR by TCRdb, keeping productive beta chains. Entries that share a CDR3 protein sequence are merged under the most common genes and DNA. TCRdb's processing, not the study's, gives the V and J calls here. Present in this sample are 150,000 or so distinct CDR3 sequences, 9.3% of which were seen just once. The ten largest make up around 33% of the sample.

The sample's treatment or condition label is to be understood as: live attenuated yellow fever vaccine strain. A standard Ficoll-Paque protocol was used to isolate PBMCs from peripheral blood. Dynabeads CD4 and CD8 positive selection kits were used to isolate CD4 and CD8 T-cell fractions. TriZol was used to extract RNA from bulk PBMCs, CD4 and CD8 fractions, and dextramer-positive and dextramer-negative fractions. The research as a whole found: Because abundant contaminating clonotypes from the bulk population could be contained in FACS-sorted repertoires, computational filtering was required. After the booster, most clones that had expanded after primary vaccination were detected again (over 95% of CD4 and around 88% of CD8), suggesting broad maintenance of memory. A small share of clonotypes occurred in both CD4 and CD8 compartments, likely arising from convergent recombination. Only a couple of donors were included in the study, so the extent to which the findings can be generalized is limited. The secondary T-cell response was found to be weaker but faster than the primary response, with a peak reached on day 5 rather than on day 15.

The chain joins TRBV12-3 or TRBV12-4 to TRBJ2-7; the D gene is unclear. The specimen comprised CD8+ T cells sorted from PBMCs, sampled 45 days after the yellow fever booster vaccination. The TCR was taken from a young man who received the YFV17D yellow fever vaccine. In nucleotides, the sequence is TGTGCCAGCAGTTTTACGGTATACGAGCAGTACTTC. Translation gives CASSFTVYEQYF.